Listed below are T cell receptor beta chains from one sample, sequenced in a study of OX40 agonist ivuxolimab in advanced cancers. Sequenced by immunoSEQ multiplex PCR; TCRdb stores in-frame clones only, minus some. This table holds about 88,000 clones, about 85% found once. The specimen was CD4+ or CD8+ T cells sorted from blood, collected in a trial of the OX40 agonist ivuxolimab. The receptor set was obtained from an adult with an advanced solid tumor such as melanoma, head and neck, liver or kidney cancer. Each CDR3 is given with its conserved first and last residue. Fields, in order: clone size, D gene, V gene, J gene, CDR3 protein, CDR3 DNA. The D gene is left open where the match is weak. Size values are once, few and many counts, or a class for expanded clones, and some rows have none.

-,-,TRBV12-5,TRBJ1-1,CASAADGGLYTEAFF,TGTGCTAGTGCGGCGGATGGGGGGCTTTACACTGAAGCTTTCTTT
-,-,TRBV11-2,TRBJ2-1,CASSLQGRSYNEQFF,TGTGCCAGCAGCTTACAAGGTCGCTCCTACAATGAGCAGTTCTTC
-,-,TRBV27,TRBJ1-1,CASSLLGPPPEAFF,TGTGCCAGCAGTTTATTAGGGCCCCCTCCTGAAGCTTTCTTT
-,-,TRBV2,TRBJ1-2,CASRQTVTSNYGYTF,TGTGCCAGCAGACAGACGGTTACCTCTAACTATGGCTACACCTTC
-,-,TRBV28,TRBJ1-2,CASSLSGGYNYGYTF,TGTGCCAGCAGTTTAAGTGGCGGGTATAACTATGGCTACACCTTC
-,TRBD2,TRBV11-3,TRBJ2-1,CASSPRLAGYNEQFF,TGTGCCAGCAGCCCCCGGCTAGCGGGCTACAATGAGCAGTTCTTC
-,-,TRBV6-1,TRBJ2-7,CASSAPTGLGWYF,TGTGCCAGCAGTGCCCCGACAGGCCTGGGGTGGTACTTC
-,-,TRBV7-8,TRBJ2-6,CASSDSRGGGANVLTF,TGTGCCAGCAGCGATTCTCGGGGAGGTGGGGCCAACGTCCTGACTTTC
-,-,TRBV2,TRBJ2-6,CASTQGSSGANVLTF,TGTGCCAGCACCCAGGGGAGCTCTGGGGCCAACGTCCTGACTTTC
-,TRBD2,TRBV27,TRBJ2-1,CASSPGTSGRSEQFF,TGTGCCAGCAGTCCCGGGACTAGCGGGAGAAGCGAGCAGTTCTTC
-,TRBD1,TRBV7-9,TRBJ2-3,CASSLATGVDTQYF,TGTGCCAGCAGCTTGGCAACAGGGGTAGATACGCAGTATTTT
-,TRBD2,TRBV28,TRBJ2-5,CASRRRLAGGTQETQYF,TGTGCCAGCAGACGTCGACTAGCGGGAGGCACTCAAGAGACCCAGTACTTC
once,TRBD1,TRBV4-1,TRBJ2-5,CASSQGTGGGGETQYF,TGCGCCAGCAGCCAAGGGACAGGGGGCGGGGGAGAGACCCAGTACTTC
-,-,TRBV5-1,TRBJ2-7,CASSLTGFNEQYF,TGCGCCAGCAGCTTGACTGGGTTCAACGAGCAGTACTTC
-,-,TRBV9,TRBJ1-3,CASSVAGLGNTIYF,TGTGCCAGCAGCGTAGCCGGGTTAGGAAACACCATATATTTT
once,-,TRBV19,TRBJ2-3,CASTRDLLTDTQYF,TGTGCCAGTACCAGGGACCTACTCACAGATACGCAGTATTTT
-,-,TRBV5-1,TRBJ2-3,CASSPTQNTGKQYF,TGCGCCAGCAGCCCGACGCAAAATACAGGGAAGCAGTATTTT
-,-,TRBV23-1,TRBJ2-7,CASNGLGLRGPGRREQYF,TGCGCCAGCAATGGTCTCGGTCTACGCGGACCGGGTCGCCGGGAGCAGTACTTC
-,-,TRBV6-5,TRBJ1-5,CASSRGLHQPQHF,TGTGCCAGCAGCAGGGGCCTGCATCAGCCCCAGCATTTT
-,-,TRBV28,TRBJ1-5,CASSLRFDQPQHF,TGTGCCAGCAGTTTAAGGTTCGATCAGCCCCAGCATTTT
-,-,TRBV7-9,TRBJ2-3,CASSLKTVHTDTQYF,TGTGCCAGCAGCCTTAAGACCGTGCACACGGATACGCAGTATTTT
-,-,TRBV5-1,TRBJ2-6,CASSLQSSGANVLTF,TGCGCCAGCAGCTTGCAGAGCTCTGGGGCCAACGTCCTGACTTTC
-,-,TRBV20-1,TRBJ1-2,CSVGGDYGYTF,TGCAGTGTTGGGGGGGACTATGGCTACACCTTC
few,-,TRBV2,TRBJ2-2,CASKGRMTGELFF,TGTGCCAGCAAGGGACGGATGACCGGGGAGCTGTTTTTT
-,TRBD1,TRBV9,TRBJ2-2,CASSVATGGLDTGELFF,TGTGCCAGCAGCGTAGCGACAGGGGGCTTGGACACCGGGGAGCTGTTTTTT
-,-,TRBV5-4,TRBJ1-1,CASSLGEGRVTEAFF,TGTGCCAGCAGCTTGGGGGAGGGTCGGGTTACTGAAGCTTTCTTT
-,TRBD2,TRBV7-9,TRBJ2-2,CASSPPGGLAGHTGELFF,TGTGCCAGCAGCCCCCCCGGCGGACTAGCGGGGCACACCGGGGAGCTGTTTTTT
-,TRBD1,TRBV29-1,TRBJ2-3,CSAGNWTGDTDTQYF,TGCAGCGCGGGGAATTGGACAGGGGACACAGATACGCAGTATTTT
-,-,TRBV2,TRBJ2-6,CASILGPGANVLTF,TGTGCCAGCATTCTGGGGCCGGGGGCCAACGTCCTGACTTTC
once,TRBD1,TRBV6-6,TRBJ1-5,CASSPRQGRANQPQHF,TGTGCCAGCAGCCCCAGACAGGGGAGGGCGAATCAGCCCCAGCATTTT
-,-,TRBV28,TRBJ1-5,CASRINEFGQPQHF,TGTGCCAGCAGAATTAACGAGTTCGGCCAGCCCCAGCATTTT
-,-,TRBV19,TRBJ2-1,CASSSRSTEEQFF,TGTGCCAGTAGCTCCCGATCGACCGAAGAGCAGTTCTTC
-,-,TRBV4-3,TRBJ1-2,CASSQDSWDKNYGYTF,TGCGCCAGCAGCCAAGATAGTTGGGACAAGAACTATGGCTACACCTTC
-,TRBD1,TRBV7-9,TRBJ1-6,CASSADRGGNSPLHF,TGTGCCAGCAGCGCAGACAGGGGAGGGAATTCACCCCTCCACTTT
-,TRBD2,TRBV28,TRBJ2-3,CASSSRLAVTDTQYF,TGTGCCAGCAGTTCCAGACTAGCGGTCACAGATACGCAGTATTTT
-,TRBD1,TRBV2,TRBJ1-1,CASSHNRGRSVFTPEAFF,TGTGCCAGCAGCCATAACAGGGGGCGTTCAGTGTTTACCCCTGAAGCTTTCTTT
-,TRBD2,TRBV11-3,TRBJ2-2,CASSPGLANTGELFF,TGTGCCAGCAGTCCGGGACTAGCGAACACCGGGGAGCTGTTTTTT
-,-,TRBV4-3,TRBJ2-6,CASSQDRPISPTISGANVLTF,TGCGCCAGCAGCCAAGATAGGCCGATCTCGCCTACCATCTCTGGGGCCAACGTCCTGACTTTC
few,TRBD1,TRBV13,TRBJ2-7,CASSRGDRGGFNAYEQYF,TGTGCCAGCAGCCGCGGCGACAGGGGGGGGTTTAATGCCTACGAGCAGTACTTC
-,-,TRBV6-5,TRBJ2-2,CASSYSAGRTGELFF,TGTGCCAGCAGTTACTCAGCAGGGCGGACCGGGGAGCTGTTTTTT
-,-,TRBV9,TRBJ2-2,CASSKMLERTGELFF,TGTGCCAGCAGTAAAATGCTAGAGAGGACCGGGGAGCTGTTTTTT
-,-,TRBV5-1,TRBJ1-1,CASSITGITEAFF,TGCGCCAGCAGCATCACAGGGATCACTGAAGCTTTCTTT
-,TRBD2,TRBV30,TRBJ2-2,CALAGVGTGELFF,TGTGCCTTAGCGGGAGTGGGTACCGGGGAGCTGTTTTTT